This entry describes one T cell receptor beta chain. Its antigen is as yet unknown. 60 Vbeta and 13 Jbeta primers were used in PCR. The repertoire was sequenced with immunoSEQ multiplex PCR; TCRdb's copy has only in-frame clones and lacks some. The sample includes roughly 97,000 clones, roughly 75% of them seen just once. The sample comes from a study of cytomegalovirus exposure and HLA in healthy donors. Overall study findings and caveats: The dataset shows that most TCR sequences were rare, while some public TCRs occurred in many donors. Altogether, 164 TCR beta chains were recorded as cytomegalovirus-associated. Productive status was seen about 90% or about 30% of the time for most TCR beta V segments in an earlier analysis.

The sequenced sample was PBMCs. The TCR originated in a woman aged 40 to 50 in good health and CMV-seronegative.

CDR3 bases: TGTGCCAGCAGCTGGGGGGGACCGCTTAGCAATCAGCCCCAGCATTTT. This gives the protein CASSWGGPLSNQPQHF. The chain carries TRBV5-6 and TRBJ1-5; a weak D match, TRBD1 (5 bases). Trimming shortened V by 3 bases and J by 0 bases, and 13 bases separated the two germline ends. The germline gives CDR1 SGHDT, CDR2 YYEEEE. This CDR3 has 16 residues.